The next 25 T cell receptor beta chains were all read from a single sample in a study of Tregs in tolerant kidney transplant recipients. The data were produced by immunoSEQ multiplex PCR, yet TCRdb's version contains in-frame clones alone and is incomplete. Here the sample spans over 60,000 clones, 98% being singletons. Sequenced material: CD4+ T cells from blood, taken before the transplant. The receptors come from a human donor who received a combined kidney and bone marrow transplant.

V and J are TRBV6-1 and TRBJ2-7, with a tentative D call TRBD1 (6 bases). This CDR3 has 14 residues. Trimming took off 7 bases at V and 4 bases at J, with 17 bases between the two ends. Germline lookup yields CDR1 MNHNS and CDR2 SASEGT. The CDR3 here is CASTTGLSTYEQYF. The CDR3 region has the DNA TGTGCCAGCACAACAGGGCTTTCCACATACGAGCAGTACTTC.

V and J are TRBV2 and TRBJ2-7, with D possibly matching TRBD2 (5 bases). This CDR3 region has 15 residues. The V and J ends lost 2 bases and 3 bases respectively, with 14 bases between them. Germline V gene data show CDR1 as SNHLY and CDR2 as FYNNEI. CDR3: CASSEYTASRYEQYF. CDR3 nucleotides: TGTGCCAGCAGTGAATATACAGCTAGCCGCTACGAGCAGTACTTC.

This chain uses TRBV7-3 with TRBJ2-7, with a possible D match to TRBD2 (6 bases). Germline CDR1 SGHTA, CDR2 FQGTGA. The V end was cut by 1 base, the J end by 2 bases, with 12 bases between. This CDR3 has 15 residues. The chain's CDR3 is CASSLNAGRAYEQYF. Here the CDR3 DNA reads TGTGCCAGCAGCTTAAATGCCGGGAGAGCCTACGAGCAGTACTTC. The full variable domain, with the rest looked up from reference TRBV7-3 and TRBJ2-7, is GAGVSQTPSNKVTEKGKYVELRCDPISGHTALYWYRQSLGQGPEFLIYFQGTGAADDSGLPNDRFFAVRPEGSVSTLKIQRTERGDSAVYLCASSLNAGRAYEQYFGPGTRLTVT.

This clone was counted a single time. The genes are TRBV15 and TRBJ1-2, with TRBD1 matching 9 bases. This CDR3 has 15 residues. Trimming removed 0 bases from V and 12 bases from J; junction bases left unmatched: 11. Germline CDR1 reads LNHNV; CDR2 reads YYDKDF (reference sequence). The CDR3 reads CATSRDRGRTGVHTF. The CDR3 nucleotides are TGTGCCACCAGCAGAGATCGGGGCCGGACAGGGGTTCACACCTTC.

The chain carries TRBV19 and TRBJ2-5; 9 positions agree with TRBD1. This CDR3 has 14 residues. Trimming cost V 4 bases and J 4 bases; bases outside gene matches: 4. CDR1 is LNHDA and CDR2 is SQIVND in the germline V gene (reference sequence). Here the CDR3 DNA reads TGTGCCAGTAGTACGGGACAGGGTGTAGAGACCCAGTACTTC. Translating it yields CASSTGQGVETQYF.

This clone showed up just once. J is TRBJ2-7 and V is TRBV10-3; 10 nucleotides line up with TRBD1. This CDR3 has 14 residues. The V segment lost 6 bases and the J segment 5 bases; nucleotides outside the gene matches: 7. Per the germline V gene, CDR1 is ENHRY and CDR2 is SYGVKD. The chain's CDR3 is CAIRPGTGEHEQYF. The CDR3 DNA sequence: TGTGCCATCAGACCCGGGACAGGGGAACACGAGCAGTACTTC.

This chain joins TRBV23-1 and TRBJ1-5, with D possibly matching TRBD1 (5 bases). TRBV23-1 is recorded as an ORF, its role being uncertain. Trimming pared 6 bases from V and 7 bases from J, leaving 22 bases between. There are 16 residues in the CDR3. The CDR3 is CASSRRGGAASQPQHF. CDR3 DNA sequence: TGCGCCAGCAGCCGGCGGGGAGGGGCCGCAAGCCAGCCCCAGCATTTT.

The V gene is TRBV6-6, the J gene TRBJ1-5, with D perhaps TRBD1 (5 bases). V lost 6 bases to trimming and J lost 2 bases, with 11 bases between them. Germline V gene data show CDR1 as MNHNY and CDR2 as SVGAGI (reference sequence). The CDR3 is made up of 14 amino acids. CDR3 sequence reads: CASRRGGGNQPQHF. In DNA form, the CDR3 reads TGTGCCAGCAGGCGGGGGGGTGGCAATCAGCCCCAGCATTTT.

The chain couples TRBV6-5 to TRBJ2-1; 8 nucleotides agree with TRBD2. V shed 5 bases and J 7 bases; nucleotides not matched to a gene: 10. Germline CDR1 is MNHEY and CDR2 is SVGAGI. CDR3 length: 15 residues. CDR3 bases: TGTGCCAGCAGTCTGGAGGCGGGGGGTCCTAATGAGCAGTTCTTC. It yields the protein CASSLEAGGPNEQFF.

The chain's CDR3 is CASRWGQHTGELFF. CDR3 coding DNA: TGTGCCAGCAGGTGGGGACAGCACACCGGGGAGCTGTTTTTT. V gene TRBV11-3 combines with J gene TRBJ2-2; 7 bases fit TRBD1. After removal of 6 bases from V and 3 bases from J, the junction contained 4 bases not matched to a gene. Germline CDR1 reads SGHNT; CDR2 reads YENEEA. The CDR3 extends over 14 amino acids. The whole variable domain, filled in from reference TRBV11-3 and TRBJ2-2, reads EAGVVQSPRYKIIEKKQPVAFWCNPISGHNTLYWYLQNLGQGPELLIRYENEEAVDDSQLPKDRFSAERLKGVDSTLKIQPAELGDSAVYLCASRWGQHTGELFFGEGSRLTVL.

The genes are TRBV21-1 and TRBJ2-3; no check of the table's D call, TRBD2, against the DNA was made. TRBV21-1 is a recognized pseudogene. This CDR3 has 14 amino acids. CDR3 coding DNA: TGTGCCAGCAGCAAGCGGGAGGGGACAGATACGCAGTATTTT. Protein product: CASSKREGTDTQYF.

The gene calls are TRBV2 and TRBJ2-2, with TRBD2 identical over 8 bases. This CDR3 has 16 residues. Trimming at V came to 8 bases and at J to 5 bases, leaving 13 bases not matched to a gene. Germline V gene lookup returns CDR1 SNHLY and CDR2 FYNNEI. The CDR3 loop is CASDWGTRGGTGELFF. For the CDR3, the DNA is TGTGCCAGCGATTGGGGGACTAGAGGTGGAACCGGGGAGCTGTTTTTT.

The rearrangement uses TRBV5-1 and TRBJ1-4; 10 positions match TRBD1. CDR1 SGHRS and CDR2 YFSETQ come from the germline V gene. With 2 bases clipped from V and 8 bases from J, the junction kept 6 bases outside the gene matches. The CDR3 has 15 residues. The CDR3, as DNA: TGCGCCAGCAGCTTAGACAGGGGGCCGCGAGAAAAACTGTTTTTT. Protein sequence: CASSLDRGPREKLFF.

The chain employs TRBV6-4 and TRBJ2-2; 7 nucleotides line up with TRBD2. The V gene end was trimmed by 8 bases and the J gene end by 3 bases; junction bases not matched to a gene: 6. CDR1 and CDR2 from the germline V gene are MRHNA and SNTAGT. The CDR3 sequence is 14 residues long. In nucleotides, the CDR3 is TGTGCCAGCGGGCGCGGGAGTGACACCGGGGAGCTGTTTTTT. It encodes CASGRGSDTGELFF.

This chain's CDR3 is CASSLAFRYEQYF. CDR3 sequence (DNA): TGTGCCAGCAGCTTGGCCTTCCGCTACGAGCAGTACTTC. This chain uses TRBV5-5 with TRBJ2-7; no clear D. The V gene's germline CDR1 is SGHKS and CDR2 YYEKEE (reference sequence). The CDR3 totals 13 residues. The ends were cut back, 0 bases at V and 3 bases at J, with 7 bases in the middle. Using reference TRBV5-5 and TRBJ2-7 for the parts outside the CDR3, the full variable domain is DAGVTQSPTHLIKTRGQQVTLRCSPISGHKSVSWYQQVLGQGPQFIFQYYEKEERGRGNFPDRFSARQFPNYSSELNVNALLLGDSALYLCASSLAFRYEQYFGPGTRLTVT.

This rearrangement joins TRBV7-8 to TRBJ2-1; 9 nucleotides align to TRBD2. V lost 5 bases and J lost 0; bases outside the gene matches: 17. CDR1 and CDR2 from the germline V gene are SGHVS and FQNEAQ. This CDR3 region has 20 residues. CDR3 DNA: TGTGCCAGCAGCCTCCCCCGGGCTAGCGGGACCTCCCTCTCCTACAATGAGCAGTTCTTC. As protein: CASSLPRASGTSLSYNEQFF.

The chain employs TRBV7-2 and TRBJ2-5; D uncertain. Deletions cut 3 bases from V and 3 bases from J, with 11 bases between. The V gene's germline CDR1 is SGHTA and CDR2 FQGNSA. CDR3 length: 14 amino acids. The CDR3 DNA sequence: TGTGCCAGCAGCTTCCAGGCAGGTGAAGAGACCCAGTACTTC. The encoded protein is CASSFQAGEETQYF.

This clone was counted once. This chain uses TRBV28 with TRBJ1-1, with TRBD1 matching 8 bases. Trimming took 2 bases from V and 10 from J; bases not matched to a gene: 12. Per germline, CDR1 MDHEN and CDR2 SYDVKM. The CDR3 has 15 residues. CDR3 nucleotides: TGTGCCAGCAGTTTAATCGCAGGGGGCGAGTTAAGAGCTTTCTTT. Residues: CASSLIAGGELRAFF. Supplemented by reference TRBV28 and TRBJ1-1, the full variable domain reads DVKVTQSSRYLVKRTGEKVFLECVQDMDHENMFWYRQDPGLGLRLIYFSYDVKMKEKGDIPEGYSVSREKKERFSLILESASTNQTSMYLCASSLIAGGELRAFFGQGTRLTVV.

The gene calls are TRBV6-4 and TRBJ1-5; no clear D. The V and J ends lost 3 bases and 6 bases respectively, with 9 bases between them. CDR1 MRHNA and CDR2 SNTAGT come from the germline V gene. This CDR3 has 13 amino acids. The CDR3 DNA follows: TGTGCCAGCAGTGAGGGCGTGGGTCAGCCCCAGCATTTT. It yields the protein CASSEGVGQPQHF.

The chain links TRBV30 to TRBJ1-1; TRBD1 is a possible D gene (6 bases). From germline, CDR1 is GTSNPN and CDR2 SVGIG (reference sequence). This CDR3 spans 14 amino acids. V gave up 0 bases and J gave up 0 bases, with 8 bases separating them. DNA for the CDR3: TGTGCCTGGAGTGTAGCAGGGGTGAACACTGAAGCTTTCTTT. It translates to CAWSVAGVNTEAFF.

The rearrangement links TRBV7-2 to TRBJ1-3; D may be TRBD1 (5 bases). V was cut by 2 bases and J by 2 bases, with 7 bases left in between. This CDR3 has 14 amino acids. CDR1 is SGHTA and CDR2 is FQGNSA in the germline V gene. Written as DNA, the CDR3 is TGTGCCAGCAGCTTACGGGGGGCTGGAAACACCATATATTTT. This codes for CASSLRGAGNTIYF.

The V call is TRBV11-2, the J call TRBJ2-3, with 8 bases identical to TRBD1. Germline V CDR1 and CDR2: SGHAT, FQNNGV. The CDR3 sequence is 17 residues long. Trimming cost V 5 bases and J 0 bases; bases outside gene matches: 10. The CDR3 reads CASSRKDRGLSTDTQYF. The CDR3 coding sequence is TGTGCCAGCAGCCGAAAAGACAGGGGTTTAAGCACAGATACGCAGTATTTT.

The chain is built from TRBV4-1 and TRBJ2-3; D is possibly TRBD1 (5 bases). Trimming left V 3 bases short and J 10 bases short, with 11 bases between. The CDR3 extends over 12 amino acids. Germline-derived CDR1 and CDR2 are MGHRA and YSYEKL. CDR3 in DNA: TGCGCCAGCAGCCAGGGGTCCAGGGCGCAGTATTTT. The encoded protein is CASSQGSRAQYF.

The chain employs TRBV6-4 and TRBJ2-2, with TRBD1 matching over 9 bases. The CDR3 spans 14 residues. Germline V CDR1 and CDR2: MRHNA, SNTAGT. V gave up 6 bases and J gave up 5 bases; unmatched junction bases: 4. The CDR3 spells CASRGTGRTGELFF. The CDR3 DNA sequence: TGTGCCAGCAGAGGGACAGGGCGGACCGGGGAGCTGTTTTTT.

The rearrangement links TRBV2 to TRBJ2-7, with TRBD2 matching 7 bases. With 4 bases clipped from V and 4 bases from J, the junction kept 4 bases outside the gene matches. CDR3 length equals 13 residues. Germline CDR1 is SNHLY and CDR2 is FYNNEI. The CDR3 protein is CASSGGRSYEQYF. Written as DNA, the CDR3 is TGTGCCAGCAGTGGCGGGAGAAGTTACGAGCAGTACTTC.